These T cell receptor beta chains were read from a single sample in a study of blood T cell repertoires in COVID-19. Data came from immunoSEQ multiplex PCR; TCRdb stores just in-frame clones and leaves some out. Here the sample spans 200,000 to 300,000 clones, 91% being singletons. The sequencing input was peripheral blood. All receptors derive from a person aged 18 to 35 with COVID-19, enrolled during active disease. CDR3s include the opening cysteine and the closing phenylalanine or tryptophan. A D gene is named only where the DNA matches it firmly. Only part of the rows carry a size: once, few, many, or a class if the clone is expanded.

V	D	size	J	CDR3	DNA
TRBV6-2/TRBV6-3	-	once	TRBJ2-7	CASSYPGNEQYF	TGTGCCAGCAGTTACCCGGGTAACGAGCAGTACTTC
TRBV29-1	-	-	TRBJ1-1	CSVGTLNTEAFF	TGCAGCGTGGGGACATTGAACACTGAAGCTTTCTTT
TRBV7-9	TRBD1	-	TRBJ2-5	CASSSDRDGQTQYF	TGTGCCAGCAGCTCGGACAGGGACGGACAGACCCAGTACTTC
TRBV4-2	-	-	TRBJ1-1	CASSTHRDESSEAFF	TGTGCCAGCAGCACACACAGGGACGAAAGCTCTGAAGCTTTCTTT
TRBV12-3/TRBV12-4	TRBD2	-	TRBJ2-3	CASSPGGDTQYF	TGTGCCAGCAGTCCGGGGGGAGATACGCAGTATTTT
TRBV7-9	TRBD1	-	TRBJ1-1	CASSFPQGARTEAFF	TGTGCCAGCAGCTTTCCACAGGGGGCGCGCACTGAAGCTTTCTTT
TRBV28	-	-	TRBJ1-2	CASSFPGSYGYTF	TGTGCCAGCAGTTTTCCGGGTTCCTATGGCTACACCTTC
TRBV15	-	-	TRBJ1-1	CATSERRGGAEAFF	TGTGCCACCAGCGAACGGCGGGGGGGGGCTGAAGCTTTCTTT
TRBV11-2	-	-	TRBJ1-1	CASSFYTEAFF	TGTGCCAGCAGCTTTTATACTGAAGCTTTCTTT
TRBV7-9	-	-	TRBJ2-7	CASSLAGVDYEQYF	TGTGCCAGCAGCTTAGCGGGAGTTGACTACGAGCAGTACTTC
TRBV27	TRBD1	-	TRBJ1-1	CASSPRGPNTEAFF	TGTGCCAGCAGCCCTAGGGGGCCGAACACTGAAGCTTTCTTT
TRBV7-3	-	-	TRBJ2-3	CASSLTYQSDTQYF	TGTGCCAGCAGCTTAACGTACCAGTCGGATACGCAGTATTTT
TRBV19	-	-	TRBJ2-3	CASSIGRGKNTDTQYF	TGTGCCAGTAGTATAGGGCGGGGCAAGAACACAGATACGCAGTATTTT
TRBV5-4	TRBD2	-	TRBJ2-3	CASSLALREGIVADTQYF	TGTGCCAGCAGCTTGGCGTTGCGGGAGGGGATAGTGGCAGATACGCAGTATTTT
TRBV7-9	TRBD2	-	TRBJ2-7	CASSPGLAGGEEQYF	TGTGCCAGCAGCCCTGGACTAGCGGGAGGTGAAGAGCAGTACTTC
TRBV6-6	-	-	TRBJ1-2	CASRKQDYGYTF	TGTGCCAGCCGTAAGCAGGACTATGGCTACACCTTC
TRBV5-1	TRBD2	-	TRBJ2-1	CASSLATSGRATGSYNEQFF	TGCGCCAGCAGCTTGGCGACTAGCGGGAGGGCAACAGGATCCTACAATGAGCAGTTCTTC
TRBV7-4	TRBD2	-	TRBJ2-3	CASSLATSGSTDTQYF	TGTGCCAGCAGCTTAGCGACTAGCGGGAGCACAGATACGCAGTATTTT
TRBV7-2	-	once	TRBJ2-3	CASSRGDTQYF	TGTGCCAGCAGCCGGGGGGATACGCAGTATTTT
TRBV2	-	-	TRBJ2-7	CASREERGEQYF	TGTGCCAGCAGGGAGGAAAGGGGGGAGCAGTACTTC
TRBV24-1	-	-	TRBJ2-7	CATSDSGVKQYF	TGTGCCACCAGTGATTCCGGGGTTAAGCAGTACTTC
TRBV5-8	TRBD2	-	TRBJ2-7	CASSLSASGTHEQYF	TGTGCCAGCAGCTTGTCAGCGAGCGGGACCCACGAGCAGTACTTC
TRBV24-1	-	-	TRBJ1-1	CATSDRRNRDLNTEAFF	TGTGCCACCAGTGATCGGCGTAACAGGGATCTGAACACTGAAGCTTTCTTT
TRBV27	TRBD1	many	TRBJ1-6	CASSLGQANYNSPLHF	TGTGCCAGCAGTTTAGGACAGGCGAACTATAATTCACCCCTCCACTTT
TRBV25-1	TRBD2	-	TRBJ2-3	CASSPRLAGGDTQYF	TGTGCCAGCAGCCCCCGCCTAGCGGGGGGCGATACGCAGTATTTT
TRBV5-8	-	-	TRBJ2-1	CASSISPLNEQFF	TGTGCCAGCAGCATCAGTCCCCTCAATGAGCAGTTCTTC
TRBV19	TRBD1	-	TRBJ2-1	CASSIATGMVNEQFF	TGTGCCAGTAGTATAGCGACAGGGATGGTCAATGAGCAGTTCTTC
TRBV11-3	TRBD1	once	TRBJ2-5	CASSSNSGGQETQYF	TGTGCCAGCAGCTCTAACTCAGGGGGCCAAGAGACCCAGTACTTC
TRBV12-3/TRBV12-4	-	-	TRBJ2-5	CASSSFDWTQYF	TGTGCCAGCAGTTCCTTTGACTGGACCCAGTACTTC
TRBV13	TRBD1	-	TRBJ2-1	CASSSGTGYEQFF	TGTGCCAGCAGCTCCGGGACAGGGTATGAGCAGTTCTTC